One and the same sample provided the 8 T cell receptor beta chains below, sequenced in a study of blood T cell repertoires in COVID-19. Measured with immunoSEQ multiplex PCR; TCRdb has only the in-frame clones, and not every one. The repertoire consists of 140,000 or so clones, with more than 75% occurring once and the leading ten covering 4.2%. Sequencing was carried out using peripheral blood. Every receptor here comes from a man in his 60s with acute or convalescent COVID-19.

The chain links TRBV7-9 to TRBJ2-2, with D unresolved. CDR1 and CDR2 from the germline V gene are SEHNR and FQNEAQ (reference sequence). Trimming stripped 8 bases from V and 1 base from J, with 14 bases between. This CDR3 has 15 amino acids. The CDR3 region has the DNA TGTGCCAGCCCCAGGTTAGCATTGAACACCGGGGAGCTGTTTTTT. It encodes CASPRLALNTGELFF.

The J gene is TRBJ2-5, the V gene TRBV5-6, with D perhaps TRBD1 (5 bases). The CDR3 is made up of 14 amino acids. The V gene's germline CDR1 is SGHDT and CDR2 YYEEEE. Trimming pared 4 bases from V and 0 bases from J, leaving 10 bases between. CDR3 DNA: TGTGCCAGCAGCCCTACAGGTTACCAAGAGACCCAGTACTTC. Protein product: CASSPTGYQETQYF.

The V and J genes are TRBV5-6 and TRBJ1-2; 8 bases are shared with TRBD1. The CDR3 runs 15 residues. V lost 0 bases and J lost 7; bases outside the gene matches: 8. The V gene's germline CDR1 is SGHDT and CDR2 YYEEEE. CDR3 nucleotides: TGTGCCAGCAGCTTGGCCCAGACAGGGGCGGTTGGCTACACCTTC. It translates to CASSLAQTGAVGYTF.

The chain uses TRBV5-8 and TRBJ1-4, with 7 bases aligning to TRBD1. The CDR3 is 15 residues long. In germline, CDR1 is SGHTS, CDR2 YDEGEE. V dropped 4 bases and J dropped 7; count of bases not matched to a gene: 10. The DNA of the CDR3 is TGTGCCAGCAGCGTTGGACAGGATGGGCGTGAAAAACTGTTTTTT. It specifies CASSVGQDGREKLFF.

The rearrangement joins TRBV30 to TRBJ2-5; D ambiguous. In germline, CDR1 is GTSNPN, CDR2 SVGIG (reference sequence). This CDR3 has 11 amino acids. V was shortened by 1 base and J by 4 bases, with 4 bases between the two germline ends. CDR3 loop: CAWSAGETQYF. For the CDR3, the DNA is TGTGCCTGGAGTGCGGGAGAGACCCAGTACTTC.

The J gene is TRBJ2-1, the V gene TRBV29-1, with 9 nucleotides matching TRBD2. Trimming removed 6 bases from V and 0 bases from J; junction bases left unmatched: 12. The CDR3 spans 17 residues. CDR1 is SQVTM and CDR2 is ANQGSEA in the germline V gene. CDR3: CSVGGAGGPSSYNEQFF. CDR3 in DNA: TGCAGCGTGGGAGGCGCGGGAGGGCCTAGCTCCTACAATGAGCAGTTCTTC.

The chain joins TRBV19 to TRBJ2-7, with TRBD1 identical over 10 bases. With 7 bases clipped from V and 6 bases from J, the junction kept 9 bases outside the gene matches. CDR1 is LNHDA, CDR2 SQIVND, per germline (reference sequence). The CDR3 contains 14 residues. The CDR3 DNA is TGTGCCAGTACTCCCCGGGACAGGGGAGGCGAGCAGTACTTC. Residues: CASTPRDRGGEQYF.

The chain carries TRBV19 and TRBJ1-6, with TRBD1 identical over 11 bases. V trimming: 5 bases; J trimming: 9 bases; junction bases outside the gene matches: 3. The CDR3 runs 14 residues. The germline gives CDR1 LNHDA, CDR2 SQIVND (reference sequence). As DNA, the CDR3 is TGTGCCAGTAGTGGGACAGGGGGTCGTTCACCCCTCCACTTT. Its translation: CASSGTGGRSPLHF. Combining the CDR3 with reference TRBV19 and TRBJ1-6 gives the whole variable domain DGGITQSPKYLFRKEGQNVTLSCEQNLNHDAMYWYRQDPGQGLRLIYYSQIVNDFQKGDIAEGYSVSREKKESFPLTVTSAQKNPTAFYLCASSGTGGRSPLHFGNGTRLTVT.